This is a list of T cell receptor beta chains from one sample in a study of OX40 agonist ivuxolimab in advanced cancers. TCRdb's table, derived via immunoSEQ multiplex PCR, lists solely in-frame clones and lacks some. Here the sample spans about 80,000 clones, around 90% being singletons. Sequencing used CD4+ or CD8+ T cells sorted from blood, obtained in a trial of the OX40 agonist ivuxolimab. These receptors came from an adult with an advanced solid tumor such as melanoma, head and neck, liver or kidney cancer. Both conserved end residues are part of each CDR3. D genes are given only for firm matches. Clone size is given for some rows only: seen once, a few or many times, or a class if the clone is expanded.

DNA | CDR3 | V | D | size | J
TGTGCCAGCAGCCTGCTGGGCACAGATACGCAGTATTTT | CASSLLGTDTQYF | TRBV7-9 | . | . | TRBJ2-3
TGTGCCATCAGCCCCGCCCGTGGGGCAGGGGACTATGGCTACACCTTC | CAISPARGAGDYGYTF | TRBV10-3 | . | few | TRBJ1-2
TGTGCCAGCAGCTTTCTTCCGATCTACGAGCAGTACTTC | CASSFLPIYEQYF | TRBV7-9 | . | . | TRBJ2-7
TGTGCCAGCAGAGGACAGGTTATACAGCCCCAGCATTTT | CASRGQVIQPQHF | TRBV2 | TRBD1 | . | TRBJ1-5
TGTGCCAGCAGTATTACAGAGAACACTGAAGCTTTCTTT | CASSITENTEAFF | TRBV7-2 | . | . | TRBJ1-1
TGTGCCAGCAGCTTGGCGGGGGGTAAAGAGACCCAGTACTTC | CASSLAGGKETQYF | TRBV5-4 | TRBD2 | . | TRBJ2-5
TGTGCTAGCAGCCCCAGCATTGCGGGGTCCTACAATGAGCAGTTCTTC | CASSPSIAGSYNEQFF | TRBV7-7 | . | . | TRBJ2-1
TGTGCCAGCACCGCCAGGACTAGCGGTTACTACAATGAGCAGTTCTTC | CASTARTSGYYNEQFF | TRBV7-2 | TRBD2 | . | TRBJ2-1
TGTGCCAGCAGCAAAGGGCTCTACGAGCAGTACTTC | CASSKGLYEQYF | TRBV21-1 | . | . | TRBJ2-7
TGTGCCAGCAGCTTACAGGCTAGCGGCTACACAGATACGCAGTATTTT | CASSLQASGYTDTQYF | TRBV7-6 | TRBD2 | . | TRBJ2-3
TGTGCCAGCAGCTCCCGGTACGGTGCCCAAGAGACCCAGTACTTC | CASSSRYGAQETQYF | TRBV5-4 | . | . | TRBJ2-5
TGTGCCAGCAGCTTTAGGCCCCCGACAGGGAGAAGTCAAGAGACCCAGTACTTC | CASSFRPPTGRSQETQYF | TRBV7-8 | TRBD1 | . | TRBJ2-5
TGTGCCAGCGTTCGGAGGCATCCTGCAACTAATGAAAAACTGTTTTTT | CASVRRHPATNEKLFF | TRBV6-8 | . | . | TRBJ1-4
TGTGCCAGCAGGGGAATGTGGGCTAAGGAGTTCTTC | CASRGMWAKEFF | TRBV6-5 | . | once | TRBJ2-1
TGTGCCATCAGCGGGACTAGCGGGGACTACAATGAGCAGTTCTTC | CAISGTSGDYNEQFF | TRBV10-3 | TRBD2 | . | TRBJ2-1
TGTGCCAGCCTACCGTCCCTAGGGACTCGTCGCTACACCTTC | CASLPSLGTRRYTF | TRBV6-9 | . | . | TRBJ1-2
TGTGCCAGCAGCTTAAGCGGCCCCCGAGGGACCCAGTACTTC | CASSLSGPRGTQYF | TRBV7-3 | . | . | TRBJ2-5
TGTGCCAGCAGCCCGGGCGGCTACGAGCAGTACTTC | CASSPGGYEQYF | TRBV7-2 | . | . | TRBJ2-7
TGTGCCAGCTCACCACTTGACAGGAACACTGAAGCTTTCTTT | CASSPLDRNTEAFF | TRBV18 | . | . | TRBJ1-1
TGTGCCAGCAGCGGGACAGGGTACACCGGGGAGCTGTTTTTT | CASSGTGYTGELFF | TRBV7-9 | TRBD1 | . | TRBJ2-2
TGTGCCAGCAGTTTACCGACAGGGATTGTAACTGAAGCTTTCTTT | CASSLPTGIVTEAFF | TRBV28 | TRBD1 | . | TRBJ1-1
TGTGCCAGCGTACTACAGGGAACAGCTAATGAAAAACTGTTTTTT | CASVLQGTANEKLFF | TRBV2 | . | once | TRBJ1-4
TGTGCCAGCTGCGGGGCAGGGGGTGGCTACACCTTC | CASCGAGGGYTF | TRBV2 | TRBD1 | . | TRBJ1-2
TGTGCCAGCAGCCTTTATAACGAGCAGTACTTC | CASSLYNEQYF | TRBV5-4 | . | . | TRBJ2-7
TGCGCCAGCAGCTTTGAGCGGGAGCAGTACTTC | CASSFEREQYF | TRBV5-1 | . | . | TRBJ2-7
TGCGCCAGCACAAAAGGACAGGGCACTGAAGCTTTCTTT | CASTKGQGTEAFF | TRBV10-1 | TRBD1 | . | TRBJ1-1
TGTGCCAGCAGGAGGGACACTGAAGCTTTCTTT | CASRRDTEAFF | TRBV2 | . | . | TRBJ1-1
TGTGCCATCAGTGGAGACAGCCAAGAGACCCAGTACTTC | CAISGDSQETQYF | TRBV10-3 | . | . | TRBJ2-5
TGTGCCAGTAGTACTTCAGGGGTTAACTATGGCTACACCTTC | CASSTSGVNYGYTF | TRBV19 | . | . | TRBJ1-2
TGTGCCAGCAGACCCGGGACAGGGGGTGATCAGCCCCAGCATTTT | CASRPGTGGDQPQHF | TRBV2 | TRBD1 | . | TRBJ1-5
TGTGCCAGTAGCCACAACCCCAGGGTGGCAGTGGATACGCAGTATTTT | CASSHNPRVAVDTQYF | TRBV19 | . | . | TRBJ2-3
TGTGCCAGCAGCCCCAACGTGAACACTGAAGCTTTCTTT | CASSPNVNTEAFF | TRBV9 | . | . | TRBJ1-1
TGTGCCAGCAGCGCCAGGGACCCAAACTCTGGAAACACCATATATTTT | CASSARDPNSGNTIYF | TRBV9 | . | . | TRBJ1-3
TGTGCCAGCTCAACCAGGGGGTCGACCACCGGGGAGCTGTTTTTT | CASSTRGSTTGELFF | TRBV18 | TRBD1 | . | TRBJ2-2
TGTGCCAGTAGAAGACGGCTTCTTAATGAAAAACTGTTTTTT | CASRRRLLNEKLFF | TRBV19 | . | . | TRBJ1-4
TGTGCCAGCAGCTCTAGCGGGCCTATCCAAGAGACCCAGTACTTC | CASSSSGPIQETQYF | TRBV7-8 | TRBD2 | . | TRBJ2-5
TGTGCCAGCAGCCAGGACAGGGGCCCCCTAAGCACAGATACGCAGTATTTT | CASSQDRGPLSTDTQYF | TRBV7-9 | TRBD1 | . | TRBJ2-3
TGTGCCAGCTCACGCACAGATACGCAGTATTTT | CASSRTDTQYF | TRBV18 | . | . | TRBJ2-3
TGTGCCAGCTCACCTGCTCTAGCGGGGGCAGAGACCCAGTACTTC | CASSPALAGAETQYF | TRBV18 | TRBD2 | . | TRBJ2-5
TGCGCCAGCAGCCAAGGACTAGATACGCAGTATTTT | CASSQGLDTQYF | TRBV5-1 | . | . | TRBJ2-3
TGTGCCATCAGGGGGTCCATCGGGGAGCTGTTTTTT | CAIRGSIGELFF | TRBV10-3 | . | . | TRBJ2-2